What follows describes a single T cell receptor beta chain. The data derive from a study of OX40 agonist ivuxolimab in advanced cancers. Only in-frame clones appear in the TCRdb table, and some are missing; sequencing was by immunoSEQ multiplex PCR. The sample contains under 20,000 clones, roughly 86% of which appear only once. Trimming shortened V by 4 bases and J by 3 bases, and 19 bases separated the two germline ends. The CDR3 has 17 amino acids. Per the germline V gene, CDR1 is SGHRS and CDR2 is YFSETQ. The starting material was CD4+ or CD8+ T cells sorted from blood, obtained in a trial of the OX40 agonist ivuxolimab. This sequence joins TRBV5-1 and TRBJ2-2; D might be TRBD2 (6 bases). The clonotype originates from an adult with an advanced solid tumor such as melanoma, head and neck, liver or kidney cancer. CDR3 loop: CASSRFSSADHTGELFF. The CDR3 DNA reads TGCGCCAGCAGCCGTTTCTCTAGCGCGGATCACACCGGGGAGCTGTTTTTT. The complete variable domain, with remaining parts taken from reference TRBV5-1 and TRBJ2-2, reads KAGVTQTPRYLIKTRGQQVTLSCSPISGHRSVSWYQQTPGQGLQFLFEYFSETQRNKGNFPGRFSGRQFSNSRSEMNVSTLELGDSALYLCASSRFSSADHTGELFFGEGSRLTVL.